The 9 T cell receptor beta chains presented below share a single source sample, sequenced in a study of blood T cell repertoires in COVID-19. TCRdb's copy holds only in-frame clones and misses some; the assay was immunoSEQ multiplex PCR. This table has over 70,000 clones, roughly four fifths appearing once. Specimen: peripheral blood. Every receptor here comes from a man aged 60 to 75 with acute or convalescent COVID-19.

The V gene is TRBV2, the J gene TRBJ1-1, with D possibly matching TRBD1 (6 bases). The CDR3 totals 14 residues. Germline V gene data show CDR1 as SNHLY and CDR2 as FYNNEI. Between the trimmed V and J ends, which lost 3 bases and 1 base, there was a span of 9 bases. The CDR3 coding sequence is TGTGCCAGCAGTGAGGGGGCTGGGAACACTGAAGCTTTCTTT. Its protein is CASSEGAGNTEAFF.

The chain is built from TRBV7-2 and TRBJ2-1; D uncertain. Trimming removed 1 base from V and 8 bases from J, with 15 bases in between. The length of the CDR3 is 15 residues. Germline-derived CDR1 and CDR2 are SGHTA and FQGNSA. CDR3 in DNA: TGTGCCAGCAGCTTAGGAGGCCCCCCCGGCCATGAGCAGTTCTTC. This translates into CASSLGGPPGHEQFF. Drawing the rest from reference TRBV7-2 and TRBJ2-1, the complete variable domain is GAGVSQSPSNKVTEKGKDVELRCDPISGHTALYWYRQSLGQGLEFLIYFQGNSAPDKSGLPSDRFSAERTGGSVSTLTIQRTQQEDSAVYLCASSLGGPPGHEQFFGPGTRLTVL.

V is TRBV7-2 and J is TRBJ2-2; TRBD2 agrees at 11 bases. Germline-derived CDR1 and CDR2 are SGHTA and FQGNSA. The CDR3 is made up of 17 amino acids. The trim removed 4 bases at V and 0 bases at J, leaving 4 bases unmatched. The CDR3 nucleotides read TGTGCCAGCAGCTACACTAGCGGGGGCGCGAACACCGGGGAGCTGTTTTTT. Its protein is CASSYTSGGANTGELFF.

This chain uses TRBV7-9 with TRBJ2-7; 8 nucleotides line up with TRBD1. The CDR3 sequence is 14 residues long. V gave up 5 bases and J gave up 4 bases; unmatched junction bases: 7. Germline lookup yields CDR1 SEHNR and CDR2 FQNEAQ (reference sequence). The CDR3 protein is CASSGQDRVYEQYF. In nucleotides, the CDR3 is TGTGCCAGCAGCGGACAGGACAGGGTATACGAGCAGTACTTC.

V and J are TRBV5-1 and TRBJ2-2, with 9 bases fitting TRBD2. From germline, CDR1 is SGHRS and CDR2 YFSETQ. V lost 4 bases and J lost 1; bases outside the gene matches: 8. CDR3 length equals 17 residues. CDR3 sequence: CASSTGPSGVNTGELFF. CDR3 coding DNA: TGCGCCAGCAGCACCGGTCCTAGCGGGGTGAACACCGGGGAGCTGTTTTTT. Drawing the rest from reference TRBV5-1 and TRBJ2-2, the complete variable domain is KAGVTQTPRYLIKTRGQQVTLSCSPISGHRSVSWYQQTPGQGLQFLFEYFSETQRNKGNFPGRFSGRQFSNSRSEMNVSTLELGDSALYLCASSTGPSGVNTGELFFGEGSRLTVL.

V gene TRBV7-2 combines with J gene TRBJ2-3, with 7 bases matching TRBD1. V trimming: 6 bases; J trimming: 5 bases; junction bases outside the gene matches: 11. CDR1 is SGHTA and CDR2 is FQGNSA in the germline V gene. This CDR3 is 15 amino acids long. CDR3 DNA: TGTGCCAGCAGTTATAGACAGGGCGGTATAGATACGCAGTATTTT. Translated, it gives CASSYRQGGIDTQYF.

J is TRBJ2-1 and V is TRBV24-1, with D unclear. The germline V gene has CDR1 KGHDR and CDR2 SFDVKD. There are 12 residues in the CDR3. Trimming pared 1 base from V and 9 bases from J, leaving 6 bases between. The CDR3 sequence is CATSDFGGEQFF. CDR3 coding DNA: TGTGCCACCAGTGATTTCGGCGGTGAGCAGTTCTTC.

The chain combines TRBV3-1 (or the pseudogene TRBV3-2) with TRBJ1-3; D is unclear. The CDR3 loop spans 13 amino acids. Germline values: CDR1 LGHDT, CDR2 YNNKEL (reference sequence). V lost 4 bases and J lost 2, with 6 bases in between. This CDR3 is CASSPTAGNTIYF. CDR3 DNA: TGTGCCAGCAGCCCAACAGCTGGAAACACCATATATTTT.

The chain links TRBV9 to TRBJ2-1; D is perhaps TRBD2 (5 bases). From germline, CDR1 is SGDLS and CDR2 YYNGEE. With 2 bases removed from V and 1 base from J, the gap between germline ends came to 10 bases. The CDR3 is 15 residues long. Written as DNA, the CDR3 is TGTGCCAGCAGCGTCACCACGGGGTCCTACAATGAGCAGTTCTTC. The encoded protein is CASSVTTGSYNEQFF.